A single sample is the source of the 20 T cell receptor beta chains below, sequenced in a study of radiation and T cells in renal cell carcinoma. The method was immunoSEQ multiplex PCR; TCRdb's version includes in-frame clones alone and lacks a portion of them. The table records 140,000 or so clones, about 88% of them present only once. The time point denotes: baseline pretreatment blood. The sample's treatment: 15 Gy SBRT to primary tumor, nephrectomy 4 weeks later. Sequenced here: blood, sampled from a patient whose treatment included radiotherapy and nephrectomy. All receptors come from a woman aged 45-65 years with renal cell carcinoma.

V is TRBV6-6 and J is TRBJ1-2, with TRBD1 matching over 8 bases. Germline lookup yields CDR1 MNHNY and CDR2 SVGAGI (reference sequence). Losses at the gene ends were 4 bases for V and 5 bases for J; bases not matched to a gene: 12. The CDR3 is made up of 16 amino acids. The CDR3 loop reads CASSWAPGGAGYGYTF. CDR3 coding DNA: TGTGCCAGCAGTTGGGCTCCAGGGGGCGCGGGATATGGCTACACCTTC.

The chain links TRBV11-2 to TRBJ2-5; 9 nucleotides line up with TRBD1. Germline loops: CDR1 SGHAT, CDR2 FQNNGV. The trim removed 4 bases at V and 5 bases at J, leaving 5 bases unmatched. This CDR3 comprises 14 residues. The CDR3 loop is CASSSRQGGETQYF. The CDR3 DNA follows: TGTGCCAGCAGCTCTCGACAGGGGGGGGAGACCCAGTACTTC.

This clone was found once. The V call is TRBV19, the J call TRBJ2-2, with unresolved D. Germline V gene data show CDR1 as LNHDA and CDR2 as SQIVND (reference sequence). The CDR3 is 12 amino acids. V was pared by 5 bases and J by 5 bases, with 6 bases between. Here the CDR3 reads CASSLKTGELFF. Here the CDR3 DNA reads TGTGCCAGTAGTCTGAAAACCGGGGAGCTGTTTTTT.

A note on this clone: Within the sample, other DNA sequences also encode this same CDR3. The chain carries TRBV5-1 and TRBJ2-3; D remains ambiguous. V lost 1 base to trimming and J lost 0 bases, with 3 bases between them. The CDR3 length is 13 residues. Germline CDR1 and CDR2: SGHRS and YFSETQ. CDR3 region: CASSLPSTDTQYF. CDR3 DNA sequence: TGCGCCAGCAGCTTGCCCAGCACAGATACGCAGTATTTT.

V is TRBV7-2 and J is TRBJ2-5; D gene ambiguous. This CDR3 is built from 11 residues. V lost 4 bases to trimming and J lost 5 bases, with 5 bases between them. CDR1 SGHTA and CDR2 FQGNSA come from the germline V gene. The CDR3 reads CASSSFETQYF. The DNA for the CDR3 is TGTGCCAGCAGCTCCTTTGAGACCCAGTACTTC. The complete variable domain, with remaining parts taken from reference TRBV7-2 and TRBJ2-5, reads GAGVSQSPSNKVTEKGKDVELRCDPISGHTALYWYRQSLGQGLEFLIYFQGNSAPDKSGLPSDRFSAERTGGSVSTLTIQRTQQEDSAVYLCASSSFETQYFGPGTRLLVL.

The CDR3 region has the DNA TGCGCCAGCAGCCAAGCCCACAGGGGCACTGAAGCTTTCTTT. Amino acids: CASSQAHRGTEAFF. This rearrangement joins TRBV4-1 to TRBJ1-1; 7 positions agree with TRBD1. The V gene's germline CDR1 is MGHRA and CDR2 YSYEKL. V lost 1 base and J lost 4; bases outside the gene matches: 3. This CDR3 has 14 amino acids.

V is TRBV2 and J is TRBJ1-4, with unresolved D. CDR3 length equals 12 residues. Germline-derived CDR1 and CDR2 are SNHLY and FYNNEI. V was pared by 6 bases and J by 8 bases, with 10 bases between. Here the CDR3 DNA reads TGTGCCAGCAGGAGGTCGGGGGAAAAACTGTTTTTT. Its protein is CASRRSGEKLFF.

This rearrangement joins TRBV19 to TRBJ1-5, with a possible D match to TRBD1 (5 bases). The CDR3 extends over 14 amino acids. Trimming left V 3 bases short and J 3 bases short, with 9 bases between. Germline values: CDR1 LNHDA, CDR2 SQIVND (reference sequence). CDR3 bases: TGTGCCAGTAGTATTGGGACGGACAATCAGCCCCAGCATTTT. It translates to CASSIGTDNQPQHF. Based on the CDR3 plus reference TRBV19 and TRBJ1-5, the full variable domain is DGGITQSPKYLFRKEGQNVTLSCEQNLNHDAMYWYRQDPGQGLRLIYYSQIVNDFQKGDIAEGYSVSREKKESFPLTVTSAQKNPTAFYLCASSIGTDNQPQHFGDGTRLSIL.

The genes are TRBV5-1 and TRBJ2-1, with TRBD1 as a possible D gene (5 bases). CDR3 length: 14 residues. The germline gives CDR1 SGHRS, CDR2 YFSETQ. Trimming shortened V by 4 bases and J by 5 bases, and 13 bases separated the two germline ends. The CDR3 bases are TGCGCCAGCAGCCTATACGACAGCGACAATGAGCAGTTCTTC. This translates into CASSLYDSDNEQFF.

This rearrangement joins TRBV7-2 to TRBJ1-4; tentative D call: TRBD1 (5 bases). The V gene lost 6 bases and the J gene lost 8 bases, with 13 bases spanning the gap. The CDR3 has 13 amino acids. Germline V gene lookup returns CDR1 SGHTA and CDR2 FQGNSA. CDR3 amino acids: CASRRGIEEKLFF. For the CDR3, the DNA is TGTGCCAGCAGGCGGGGGATTGAGGAAAAACTGTTTTTT.

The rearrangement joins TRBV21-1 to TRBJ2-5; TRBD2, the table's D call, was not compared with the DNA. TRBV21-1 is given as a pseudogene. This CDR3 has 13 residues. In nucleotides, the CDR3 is TGTGCCAGCAGCGCGATTGTGGGGAGGACCCAGTACTTC. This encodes CASSAIVGRTQYF.

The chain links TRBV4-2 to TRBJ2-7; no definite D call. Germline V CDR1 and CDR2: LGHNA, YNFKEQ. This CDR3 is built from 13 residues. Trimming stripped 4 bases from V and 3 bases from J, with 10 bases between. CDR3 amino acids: CASSPLGGYEQYF. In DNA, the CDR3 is TGTGCCAGCAGCCCCTTGGGTGGCTACGAGCAGTACTTC.

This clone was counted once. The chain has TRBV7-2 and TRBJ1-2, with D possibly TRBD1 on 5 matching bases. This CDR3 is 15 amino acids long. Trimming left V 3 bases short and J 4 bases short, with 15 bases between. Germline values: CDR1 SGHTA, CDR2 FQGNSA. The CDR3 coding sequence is TGTGCCAGCAGCTTGGCCCCAGGGAACGGCTATGGCTACACCTTC. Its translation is CASSLAPGNGYGYTF.

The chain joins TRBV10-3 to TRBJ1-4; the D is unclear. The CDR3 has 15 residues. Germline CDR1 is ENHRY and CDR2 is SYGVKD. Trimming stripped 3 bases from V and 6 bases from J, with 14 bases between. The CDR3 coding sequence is TGTGCCATCAGTGATCCCCAGCTGCTTTATGAAAAACTGTTTTTT. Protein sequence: CAISDPQLLYEKLFF.

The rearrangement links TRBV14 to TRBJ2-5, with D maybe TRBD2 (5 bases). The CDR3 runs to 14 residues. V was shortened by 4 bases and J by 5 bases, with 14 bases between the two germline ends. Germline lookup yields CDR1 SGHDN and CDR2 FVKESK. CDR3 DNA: TGTGCCAGCAGCCGAGGGCCCCCGGCCGAGACCCAGTACTTC. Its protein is CASSRGPPAETQYF.

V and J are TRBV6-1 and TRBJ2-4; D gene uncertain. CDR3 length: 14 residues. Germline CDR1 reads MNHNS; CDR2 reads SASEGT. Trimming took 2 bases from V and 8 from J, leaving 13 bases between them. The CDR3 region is CASSEFVDRDIQYF. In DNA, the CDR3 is TGTGCCAGCAGTGAATTCGTGGATAGGGACATTCAGTACTTC.

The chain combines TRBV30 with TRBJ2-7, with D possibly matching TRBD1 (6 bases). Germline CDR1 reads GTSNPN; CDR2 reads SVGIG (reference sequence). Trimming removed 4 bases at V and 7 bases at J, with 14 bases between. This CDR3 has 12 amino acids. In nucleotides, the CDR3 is TGTGCCTGGAACCAGGGGTCGGGGGAGCAGTACTTC. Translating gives CAWNQGSGEQYF.

The CDR3 is CASSLRMRENYGYTF. The CDR3 DNA is TGTGCCAGCAGCCTTCGCATGCGGGAGAACTATGGCTACACCTTC. The chain has TRBV5-6 and TRBJ1-2; D is undetermined. The CDR3 covers 15 residues. CDR1 and CDR2 from the germline V gene are SGHDT and YYEEEE. Trimming left V 4 bases short and J 2 bases short, with 15 bases between.

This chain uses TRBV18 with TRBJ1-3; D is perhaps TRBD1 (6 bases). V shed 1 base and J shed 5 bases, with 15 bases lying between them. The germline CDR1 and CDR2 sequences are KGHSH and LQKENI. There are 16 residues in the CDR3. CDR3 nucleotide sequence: TGTGCCAGCTCACCACAGGAGGGGGTCTCGAGAAACACCATATATTTT. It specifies CASSPQEGVSRNTIYF.

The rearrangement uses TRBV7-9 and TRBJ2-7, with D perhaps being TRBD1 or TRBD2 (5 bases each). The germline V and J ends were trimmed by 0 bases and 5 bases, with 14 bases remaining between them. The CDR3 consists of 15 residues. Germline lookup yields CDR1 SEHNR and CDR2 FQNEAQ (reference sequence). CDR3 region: CASSLALSGTHEQYF. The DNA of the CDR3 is TGTGCCAGCAGCTTAGCGCTAAGTGGGACCCACGAGCAGTACTTC.